A selection of T cell receptor beta chains follows, all from one sample in a study of PD-L1 blockade in urothelial cancer. Only in-frame clones appear in the TCRdb table, and some are missing; sequencing was by immunoSEQ multiplex PCR. This sample has 130,000 or so clones, with about 81% found just once. The material was PBMCs, obtained around atezolizumab (anti-PD-L1) treatment. The receptors stem from a man aged 50-59 years with urothelial cancer. CDR3s include the opening cysteine and the closing phenylalanine or tryptophan. D genes are given only for firm matches. A row's size may be missing; if present it is once, few, many or a size class.

cdr3_length	d_call	clone_size	j_call	v_call	cdr3_nt	cdr3_aa
14	.	.	TRBJ2-7	TRBV11-2	TGTGCCAGCAGCTTAGACACACGGGGCTACGAGCAGTACTTC	CASSLDTRGYEQYF
15	.	.	TRBJ2-1	TRBV2	TGTGCCAGCAGTATGGGAGGTGCTAACTACAATGAGCAGTTCTTC	CASSMGGANYNEQFF
18	.	.	TRBJ1-1	TRBV7-6	TGTGCCAGCAGCCTCGGAACCCAGGCTACCAAAATGAACACTGAAGCTTTCTTT	CASSLGTQATKMNTEAFF
14	.	.	TRBJ2-3	TRBV7-9	TGTGCCAGCAGCCGGGATTCCTTACCAGATACGCAGTATTTT	CASSRDSLPDTQYF
14	TRBD2	.	TRBJ2-4	TRBV7-2	TGTGCCAGCAGCTCCTCCTCGACTAGCCCCCTTCAGTACTTC	CASSSSSTSPLQYF
14	.	.	TRBJ2-3	TRBV6-5	TGTGCCAGCAGTTTCAGGAGGGTCACAGATACGCAGTATTTT	CASSFRRVTDTQYF
16	TRBD2	.	TRBJ2-7	TRBV9	TGTGCCAGCAGCGCGGGGGAGGGAGCGGGAGTGTACGAGCAGTACTTC	CASSAGEGAGVYEQYF
14	TRBD1	.	TRBJ2-2	TRBV7-7	TGTGCTAGCAGCTTAACAGGGGGTACCGGGGAGCTGTTTTTT	CASSLTGGTGELFF
18	TRBD1	.	TRBJ2-6	TRBV19	TGTGCCAGTAGTATAGCGGGACAGGGAATCTCTGGGGCCAACGTCCTGACTTTC	CASSIAGQGISGANVLTF
15	TRBD2	.	TRBJ2-7	TRBV11-2	TGTGCCAGCAGCTTTCTAGCGGGTGGCTCCTACGAGCAGTACTTC	CASSFLAGGSYEQYF
12	.	.	TRBJ2-3	TRBV6-5	TGTGCCAGCAGTCCGACGGGGGGCACGCAGTATTTT	CASSPTGGTQYF
16	TRBD2	once	TRBJ2-2	TRBV27	TGTGCCAGCAGTTTATCTAGCGGGAGGGTCACCGGGGAGCTGTTTTTT	CASSLSSGRVTGELFF
18	TRBD1	few	TRBJ1-1	TRBV12-5	TGTGCTAGTGCCCCTCCGGGACAGGGGAGGGAAAAGAACACTGAAGCTTTCTTT	CASAPPGQGREKNTEAFF
15	.	.	TRBJ2-1	TRBV13	TGTGCCAGCAGCTTAGGCGGGTATCAAAACAATGAGCAGTTCTTC	CASSLGGYQNNEQFF
17	.	.	TRBJ1-6	TRBV7-9	TGTGCCAGCAGCTTAGGAGGGAGGGGGGTGTCTAATTCACCCCTCCACTTT	CASSLGGRGVSNSPLHF
16	.	few	TRBJ1-5	TRBV28	TGTGCCAGCAGTCGCCCGGAGGCCCGCCTGGGGCAGCCCCAGCATTTT	CASSRPEARLGQPQHF
13	TRBD1	.	TRBJ1-6	TRBV6-1	TGTGCCAGCAGCCGGGACAGGGGCTCACCCCTCCACTTT	CASSRDRGSPLHF
14	.	.	TRBJ2-1	TRBV19	TGTGCCAGTAGTATACTCAGCTCCTACAATGAGCAGTTCTTC	CASSILSSYNEQFF
11	.	.	TRBJ2-1	TRBV5-1	TGCGCCAGCAGTGAACGGAATGAGCAGTTCTTC	CASSERNEQFF
14	TRBD1	.	TRBJ1-2	TRBV27	TGTGCCAGCAGTTTGGGGACAGGGGGGGGTGGCTACACCTTC	CASSLGTGGGGYTF
14	TRBD1	.	TRBJ1-3	TRBV27	TGTGCCACCCGGACAGGGGGAGCTGGAAACACCATATATTTT	CATRTGGAGNTIYF
16	TRBD2	.	TRBJ2-1	TRBV4-2	TGTGCCAGCAGCCCTGAGCTAGCGGGAGTTCACAATGAGCAGTTCTTC	CASSPELAGVHNEQFF
17	.	many	TRBJ2-2	TRBV4-2	TGTGCCAGCAGCCAAGGCTCCTGGGAGAAGAACACCGGGGAGCTGTTTTTT	CASSQGSWEKNTGELFF
16	.	once	TRBJ2-3	TRBV21-1	TGTGCCAGCAGCAAAGAGGGGTTTTGGTGGGGAGATACGCAGTATTTT	CASSKEGFWWGDTQYF
15	.	.	TRBJ1-5	TRBV7-2	TGTGCCAGCAGCTCCCCTAGGAGCGGCAATCAGCCCCAGCATTTT	CASSSPRSGNQPQHF
14	.	.	TRBJ1-2	TRBV27	TGTGCCAGCAGTTCCCACGGGTCGGACTATGGCTACACCTTC	CASSSHGSDYGYTF
14	.	.	TRBJ2-7	TRBV14	TGTGCCAGCAGCCAAGTCGGAGCTTACCGCGAGCAGTACTTC	CASSQVGAYREQYF
15	.	.	TRBJ2-2	TRBV25-1	TGTGCCAGTGAAGCTGAGAAAAAGAACACCGGGGAGCTGTTTTTT	CASEAEKKNTGELFF
18	.	.	TRBJ2-4	TRBV11-2	TGTGCCAGCAGCTTAGATGCGCCTAGCGTAATCGGCAAAAACATTCAGTACTTC	CASSLDAPSVIGKNIQYF
15	TRBD1	.	TRBJ2-1	TRBV14	TGTGCCAGCAGCCCAGGGGGCGCGGTGTACAATGAGCAGTTCTTC	CASSPGGAVYNEQFF
12	.	few	TRBJ1-1	TRBV6-6	TGTGCCAGCACCTACGGGAACACTGAAGCTTTCTTT	CASTYGNTEAFF
14	.	.	TRBJ2-1	TRBV2	TGTGCCAGCAGTGAACAGGTATTTTACAATGAGCAGTTCTTC	CASSEQVFYNEQFF
11	.	.	TRBJ2-1	TRBV30	TGTGCCTGGAGTGTAGGAGGGGAGCAGTTCTTC	CAWSVGGEQFF
13	.	.	TRBJ1-1	TRBV29-1	TGCAGCGCACGCCCTGACCGGGACACTGAAGCTTTCTTT	CSARPDRDTEAFF
14	.	.	TRBJ1-2	TRBV6-5	TGTGCCAGCAGCAAAGGGGGTGTGAACTATGGCTACACCTTC	CASSKGGVNYGYTF
14	.	.	TRBJ1-3	TRBV7-6	TGTGCCAGCAGCCCCAGGGACTCTGGAAACACCATATATTTT	CASSPRDSGNTIYF
16	.	once	TRBJ2-2	TRBV28	TGTGCCAGCAGTTTGGTCCCACAGGGTAGCACCGGGGAGCTGTTTTTT	CASSLVPQGSTGELFF
14	.	.	TRBJ2-7	TRBV11-2	TGTGCCAGCAGCTTAGTAGGGGCGGTTGACGAGCAGTACTTC	CASSLVGAVDEQYF
14	.	.	TRBJ2-7	TRBV27	TGTGCCAGCAGTTTATCACGGTCGTTCCACGAGCAGTACTTC	CASSLSRSFHEQYF
14	.	.	TRBJ1-1	TRBV6-1	TGTGCCAGCAGAGTTGACTTTTTGAACACTGAAGCTTTCTTT	CASRVDFLNTEAFF
14	.	.	TRBJ2-7	TRBV13	TGTGCCAGCAGCTCGGGTGGCAGCTCCTACGAGCAGTACTTC	CASSSGGSSYEQYF
15	TRBD1	.	TRBJ2-5	TRBV12-5	TGTGCTAGTGGTTTAGGGGACAGGGGAGGAGAGACCCAGTACTTC	CASGLGDRGGETQYF
13	.	.	TRBJ2-7	TRBV18	TGTGCCAGCTCGCCGGACGGGGGGCTCAAGCAGTACTTC	CASSPDGGLKQYF
14	.	.	TRBJ2-3	TRBV7-9	TGTGCCAGCAGCTTAGCTGGGGGCTCAGATACGCAGTATTTT	CASSLAGGSDTQYF
15	.	.	TRBJ1-5	TRBV28	TGTGCCAGCAGTCCAAGCAGGCAGGGAAATCAGCCCCAGCATTTT	CASSPSRQGNQPQHF
16	.	.	TRBJ2-5	TRBV4-2	TGTGCCAGCAGCCAAGATGGGACACCCGGCCGGGAGACCCAGTACTTC	CASSQDGTPGRETQYF
13	.	.	TRBJ1-2	TRBV7-9	TGTGCCAGCAGCTTAGGACAAAACTATGGCTACACCTTC	CASSLGQNYGYTF
14	TRBD2	.	TRBJ2-7	TRBV7-6	TGTGCCAGCAGCTTGGGGACTAGGCCTCCCGAGCAGTACTTC	CASSLGTRPPEQYF
13	.	.	TRBJ2-5	TRBV15	TGTGCCACCAGCAACCAAAAGCTGGAGACCCAGTACTTC	CATSNQKLETQYF
14	.	.	TRBJ1-1	TRBV7-2	TGTGCCAGCAGCTTAGCCTTGGCCCAGGGTTGGGCTTTCTTT	CASSLALAQGWAFF
19	TRBD2	.	TRBJ2-3	TRBV5-8	TGTGCCAGCAGCTTGGGGGCCCACGGCCCTAGCGGATACACAGATACGCAGTATTTT	CASSLGAHGPSGYTDTQYF
19	TRBD1	.	TRBJ2-7	TRBV5-4	TGTGCCAGCAGCTTGGTGAGGGGGGACAGGGGGCGGGCCGCCTACGAGCAGTACTTC	CASSLVRGDRGRAAYEQYF
14	TRBD1	.	TRBJ2-3	TRBV2	TGTGCCAGCAGACCCCGGACAGGGGCAGATACGCAGTATTTT	CASRPRTGADTQYF